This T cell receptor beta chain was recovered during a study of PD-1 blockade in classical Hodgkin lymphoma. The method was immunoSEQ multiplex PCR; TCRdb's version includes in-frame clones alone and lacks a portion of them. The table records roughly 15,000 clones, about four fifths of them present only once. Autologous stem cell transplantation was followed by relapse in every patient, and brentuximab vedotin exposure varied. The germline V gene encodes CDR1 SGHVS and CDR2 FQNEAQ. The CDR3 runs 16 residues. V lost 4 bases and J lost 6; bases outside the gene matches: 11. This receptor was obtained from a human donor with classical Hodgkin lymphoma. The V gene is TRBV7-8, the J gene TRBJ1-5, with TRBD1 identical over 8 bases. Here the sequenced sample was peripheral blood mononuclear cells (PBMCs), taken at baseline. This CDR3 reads CASSWSRDRWTQPQHF. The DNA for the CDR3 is TGTGCCAGCAGCTGGAGCCGGGACAGGTGGACTCAGCCCCAGCATTTT.